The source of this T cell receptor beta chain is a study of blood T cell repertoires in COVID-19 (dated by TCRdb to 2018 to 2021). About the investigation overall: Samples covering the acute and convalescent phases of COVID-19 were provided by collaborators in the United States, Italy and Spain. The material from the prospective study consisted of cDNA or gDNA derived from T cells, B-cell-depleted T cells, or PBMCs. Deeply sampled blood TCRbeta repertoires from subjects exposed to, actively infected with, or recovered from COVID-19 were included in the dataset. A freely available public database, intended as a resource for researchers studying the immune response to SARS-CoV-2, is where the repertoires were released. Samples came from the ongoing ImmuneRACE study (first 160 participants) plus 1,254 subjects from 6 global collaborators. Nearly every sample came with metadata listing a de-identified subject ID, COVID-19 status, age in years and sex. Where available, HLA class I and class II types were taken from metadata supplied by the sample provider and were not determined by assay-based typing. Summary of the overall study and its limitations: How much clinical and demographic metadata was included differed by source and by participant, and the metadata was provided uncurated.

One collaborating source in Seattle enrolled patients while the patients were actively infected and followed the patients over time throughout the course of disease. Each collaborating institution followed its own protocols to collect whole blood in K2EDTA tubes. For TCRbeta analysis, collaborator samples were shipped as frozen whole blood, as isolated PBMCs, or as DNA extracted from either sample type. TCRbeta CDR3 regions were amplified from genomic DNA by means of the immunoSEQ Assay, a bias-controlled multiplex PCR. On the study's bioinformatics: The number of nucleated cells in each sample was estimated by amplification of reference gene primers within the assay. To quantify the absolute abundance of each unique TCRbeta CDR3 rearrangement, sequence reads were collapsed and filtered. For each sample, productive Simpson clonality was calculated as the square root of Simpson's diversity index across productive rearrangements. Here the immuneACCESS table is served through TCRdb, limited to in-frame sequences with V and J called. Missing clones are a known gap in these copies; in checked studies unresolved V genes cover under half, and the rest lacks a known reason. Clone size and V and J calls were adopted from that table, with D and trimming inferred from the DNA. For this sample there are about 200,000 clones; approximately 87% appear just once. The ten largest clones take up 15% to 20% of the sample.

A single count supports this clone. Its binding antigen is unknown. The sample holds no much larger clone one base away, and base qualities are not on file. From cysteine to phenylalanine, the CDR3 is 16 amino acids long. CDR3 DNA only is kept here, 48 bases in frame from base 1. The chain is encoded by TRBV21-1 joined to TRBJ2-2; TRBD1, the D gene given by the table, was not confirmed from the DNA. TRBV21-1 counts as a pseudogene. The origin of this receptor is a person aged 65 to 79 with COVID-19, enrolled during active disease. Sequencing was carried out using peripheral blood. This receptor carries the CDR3 CASSIRTGSNTGELFF. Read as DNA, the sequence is TGTGCCAGCAGCATTCGGACAGGGTCGAACACCGGGGAGCTGTTTTTT.